This is a list of T cell receptor beta chains from one sample in a study of post-analysis software for immune sequencing data. Using its own MiXCR run on the PCR reads, TCRdb lists one record per CDR3 protein. The sample has roughly 800,000 distinct CDR3 sequences; 53% are singletons. The material sequenced was blood. The receptors shown here come from a girl aged 5 to 17 with multiple sclerosis. Both conserved end residues are part of each CDR3. A D gene is named only where the DNA matches it firmly. Rows give clone size only sometimes, using once, few, many, or a class for an expanded clone.

TRBJ2-7,NA,NA,TRBV10-3,CAISDVWGEQYF,TGTGCCATCAGTGATGTTTGGGGCGAGCAGTACTTC
TRBJ2-6,NA,many,TRBV6-1,CASTGDYSVLTF,TGTGCCAGCACGGGCGACTATTCCGTCCTGACTTTC
TRBJ2-4,NA,NA,TRBV3-1,CASSRTSLEQYF,TGTGCCAGCAGCCGTACTAGTTTGGAGCAGTACTTC
TRBJ2-1,TRBD2,few,TRBV6-6,CASSEVSGASGEQFF,TGTGCCAGCAGCGAAGTTAGCGGGGCCTCCGGGGAGCAGTTCTTC
TRBJ2-7,NA,NA,TRBV7-9,CASSPSAGWYEQYF,TGTGCCAGCAGCCCTAGCGCCGGTTGGTACGAGCAGTACTTC
TRBJ2-7,NA,NA,TRBV7-9,CASTMGGANADESYEQYF,TGTGCCAGCACCATGGGGGGGGCGAACGCAGACGAGTCCTACGAGCAGTACTTC
TRBJ2-5,TRBD1,many,TRBV5-1,CASSLGTGQETQYF,TGTGCCAGCAGCTTGGGGACAGGACAAGAGACCCAGTACTTC
TRBJ2-1,NA,once,TRBV20-1,CSARDHGSPFSSYNEQFF,TGCAGTGCTAGAGATCACGGATCCCCCTTCAGCTCCTACAATGAGCAGTTCTTC
TRBJ2-4,NA,NA,TRBV10-3,CAISDGRAGNIQYF,TGTGCCATCAGTGACGGCAGGGCGGGGAACATTCAGTACTTC
TRBJ2-1,TRBD1,NA,TRBV7-3,CASSLGQGGNNEQFF,TGTGCCAGCAGCCTAGGACAGGGAGGAAACAATGAGCAGTTCTTC
TRBJ2-1,NA,NA,TRBV5-1,CASSLGLQPSYNEQFF,TGCGCCAGCAGCTTGGGCCTCCAACCCTCCTACAATGAGCAGTTCTTC
TRBJ2-1,NA,NA,TRBV5-5,CASSSGAGPYNEQFF,TGTGCCAGCAGCTCGGGTGCCGGGCCCTACAATGAGCAGTTCTTC
TRBJ2-1,TRBD1,few,TRBV4-2,CASSQDRQGGSYNEQFF,TGTGCCAGCAGCCAAGATCGACAGGGTGGTTCCTACAATGAGCAGTTCTTC
TRBJ2-1,TRBD2,NA,TRBV29-1,CSVEEIAGGGNEQFF,TGCAGCGTTGAGGAGATAGCGGGAGGGGGAAATGAGCAGTTCTTC
TRBJ1-5,NA,NA,TRBV7-2,CASSLGSRAYQPQHF,TGTGCCAGCAGCTTAGGATCCAGGGCCTATCAGCCCCAGCATTTT
TRBJ2-5,TRBD1,NA,TRBV7-3,CASSLRTGSSQETQYF,TGTGCCAGCAGCTTAAGGACAGGGTCTAGCCAAGAGACCCAGTACTTC
TRBJ1-1,TRBD1,NA,TRBV4-1,CASSHNSGQGREAFF,TGCGCCAGCAGCCACAATTCGGGACAGGGTAGAGAAGCTTTCTTT